This T cell receptor beta chain was sequenced for a study of cytomegalovirus exposure and HLA in healthy donors. This CDR3 has 14 amino acids. CDR1 MNHEY and CDR2 SVGAGI come from the germline V gene. Trimming stripped 6 bases from V and 2 bases from J, with 14 bases between. The study, taken as a whole, reports: Associated with HLA alleles at 0.05 false discovery rate in a later analysis were 15,000 to 20,000 TCR beta sequences. In vitro testing confirmed a few CMV-associated chains as specific for CMV antigens.

Concerning this clone itself: Its antigen is still unknown.

13 Jbeta primers and 60 Vbeta primers were used for the PCR. This table comes from immunoSEQ multiplex PCR, and its TCRdb copy is limited to in-frame clones, with some not included. The sample lists approximately 180,000 clones, 81% occurring once. The chain has TRBV6-5 and TRBJ2-7; possible D gene TRBD2, 5 bases. The receptor comes from a man aged 18 to 29 in good health and CMV-seronegative. Sequenced: PBMCs. The CDR3, as DNA: TGTGCCAGCAGCACCCCGGGATTCACCTACGAGCAGTACTTC. Its translation: CASSTPGFTYEQYF.